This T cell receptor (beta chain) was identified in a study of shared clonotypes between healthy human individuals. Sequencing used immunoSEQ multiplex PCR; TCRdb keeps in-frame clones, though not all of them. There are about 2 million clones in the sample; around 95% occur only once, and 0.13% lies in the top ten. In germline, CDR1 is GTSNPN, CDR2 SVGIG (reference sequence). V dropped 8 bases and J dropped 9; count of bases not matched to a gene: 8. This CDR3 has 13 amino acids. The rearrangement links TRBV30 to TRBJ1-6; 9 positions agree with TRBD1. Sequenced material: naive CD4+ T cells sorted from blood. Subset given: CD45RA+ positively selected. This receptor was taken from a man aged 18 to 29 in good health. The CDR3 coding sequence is TGTGCCCTGAGGACAGGGGATGGTTCACCCCTCCACTTT. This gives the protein CALRTGDGSPLHF.